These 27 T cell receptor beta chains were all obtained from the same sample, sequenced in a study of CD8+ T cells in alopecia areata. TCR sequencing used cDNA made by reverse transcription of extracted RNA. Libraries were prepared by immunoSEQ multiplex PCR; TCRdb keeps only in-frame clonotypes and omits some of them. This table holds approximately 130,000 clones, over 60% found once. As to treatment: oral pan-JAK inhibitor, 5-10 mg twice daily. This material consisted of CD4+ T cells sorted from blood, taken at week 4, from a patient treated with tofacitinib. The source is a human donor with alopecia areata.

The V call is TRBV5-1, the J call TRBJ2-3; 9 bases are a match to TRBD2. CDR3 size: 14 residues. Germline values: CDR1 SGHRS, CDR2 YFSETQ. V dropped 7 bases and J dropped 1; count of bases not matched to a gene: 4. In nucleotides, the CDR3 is TGCGCCAGCCAAGCGGGAGGTGGCACAGATACGCAGTATTTT. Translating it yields CASQAGGGTDTQYF.

In nucleotides, the CDR3 is TGTGCCAGCTCACCATGGCAGGACTATGGCTACACCTTC. This sequence encodes CASSPWQDYGYTF. This chain links TRBV18 with TRBJ1-2; D call uncertain. CDR1 KGHSH and CDR2 LQKENI come from the germline V gene. This CDR3 is built from 13 residues. V lost 2 bases, J lost 3 bases, and 7 bases lay in between.

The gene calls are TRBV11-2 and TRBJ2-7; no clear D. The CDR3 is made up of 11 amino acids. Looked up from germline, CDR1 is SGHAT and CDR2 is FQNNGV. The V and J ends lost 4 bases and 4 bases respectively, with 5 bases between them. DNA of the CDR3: TGTGCCAGCAGCTCTAAATACGAGCAGTACTTC. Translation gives CASSSKYEQYF.

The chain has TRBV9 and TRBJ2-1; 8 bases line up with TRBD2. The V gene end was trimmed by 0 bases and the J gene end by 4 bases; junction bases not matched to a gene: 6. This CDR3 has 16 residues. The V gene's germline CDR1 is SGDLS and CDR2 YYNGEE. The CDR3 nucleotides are TGTGCCAGCAGCGTAGTAAGCGGGGGCACTTACAATGAGCAGTTCTTC. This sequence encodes CASSVVSGGTYNEQFF.

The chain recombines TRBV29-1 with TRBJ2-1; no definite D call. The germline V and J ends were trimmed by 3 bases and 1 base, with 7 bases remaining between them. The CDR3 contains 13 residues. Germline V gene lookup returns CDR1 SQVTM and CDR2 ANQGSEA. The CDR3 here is CSVDERSYNEQFF. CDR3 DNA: TGCAGCGTTGACGAGAGATCCTACAATGAGCAGTTCTTC.

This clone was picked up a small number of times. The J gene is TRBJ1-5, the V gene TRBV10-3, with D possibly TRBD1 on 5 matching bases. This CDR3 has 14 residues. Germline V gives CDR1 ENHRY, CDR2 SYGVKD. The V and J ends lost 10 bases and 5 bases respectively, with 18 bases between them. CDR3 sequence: CATRQGHPDQPQHF. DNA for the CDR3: TGTGCCACCCGTCAGGGCCACCCAGATCAGCCCCAGCATTTT.

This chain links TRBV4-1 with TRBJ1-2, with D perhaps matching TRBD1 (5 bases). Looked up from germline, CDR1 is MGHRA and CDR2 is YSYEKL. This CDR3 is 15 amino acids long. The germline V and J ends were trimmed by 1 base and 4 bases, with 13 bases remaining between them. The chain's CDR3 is CASSQASGAPYGYTF. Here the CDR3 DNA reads TGCGCCAGCAGCCAAGCTTCTGGGGCCCCCTATGGCTACACCTTC.

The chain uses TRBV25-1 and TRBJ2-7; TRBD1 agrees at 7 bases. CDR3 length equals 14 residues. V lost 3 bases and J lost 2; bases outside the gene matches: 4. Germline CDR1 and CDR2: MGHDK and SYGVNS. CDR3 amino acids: CASSEWTGAYEQYF. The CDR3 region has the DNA TGTGCCAGCAGTGAGTGGACAGGAGCCTACGAGCAGTACTTC.

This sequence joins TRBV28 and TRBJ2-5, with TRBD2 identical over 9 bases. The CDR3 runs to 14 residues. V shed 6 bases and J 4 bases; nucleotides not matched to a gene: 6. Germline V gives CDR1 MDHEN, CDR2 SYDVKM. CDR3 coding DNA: TGTGCCAGCAGACATAGCGGGAGTTTAGAGACCCAGTACTTC. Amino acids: CASRHSGSLETQYF.

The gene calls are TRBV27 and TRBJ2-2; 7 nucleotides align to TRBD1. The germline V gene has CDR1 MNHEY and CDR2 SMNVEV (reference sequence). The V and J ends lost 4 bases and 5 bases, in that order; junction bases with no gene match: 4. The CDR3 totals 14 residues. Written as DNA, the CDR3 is TGTGCCAGCAGTTACAGGGGTGAGACCGGGGAGCTGTTTTTT. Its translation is CASSYRGETGELFF.

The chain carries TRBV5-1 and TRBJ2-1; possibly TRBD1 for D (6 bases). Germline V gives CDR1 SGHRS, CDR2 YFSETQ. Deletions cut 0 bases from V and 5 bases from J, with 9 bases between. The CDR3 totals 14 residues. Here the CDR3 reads CASSLGQEDNEQFF. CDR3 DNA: TGCGCCAGCAGCTTGGGACAGGAAGACAATGAGCAGTTCTTC.

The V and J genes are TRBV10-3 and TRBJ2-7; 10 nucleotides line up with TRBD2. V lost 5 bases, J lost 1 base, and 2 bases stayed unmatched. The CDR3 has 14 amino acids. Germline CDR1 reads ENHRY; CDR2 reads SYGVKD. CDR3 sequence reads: CAISTSGISYEQYF. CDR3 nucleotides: TGTGCCATCAGTACTAGCGGGATATCCTACGAGCAGTACTTC.

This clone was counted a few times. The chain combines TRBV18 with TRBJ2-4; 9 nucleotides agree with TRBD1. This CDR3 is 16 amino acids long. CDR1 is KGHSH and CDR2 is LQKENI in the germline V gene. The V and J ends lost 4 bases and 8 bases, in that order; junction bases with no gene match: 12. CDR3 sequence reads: CASSHQKPDRGHIQYF. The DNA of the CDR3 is TGTGCCAGCTCACACCAAAAACCGGACAGGGGTCACATTCAGTACTTC.

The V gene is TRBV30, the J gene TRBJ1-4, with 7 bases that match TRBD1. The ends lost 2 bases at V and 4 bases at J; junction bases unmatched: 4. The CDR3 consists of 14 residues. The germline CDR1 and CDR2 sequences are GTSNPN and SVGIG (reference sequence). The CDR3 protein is CAWSWTGGNEKLFF. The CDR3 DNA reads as TGTGCCTGGAGTTGGACAGGCGGTAATGAAAAACTGTTTTTT.

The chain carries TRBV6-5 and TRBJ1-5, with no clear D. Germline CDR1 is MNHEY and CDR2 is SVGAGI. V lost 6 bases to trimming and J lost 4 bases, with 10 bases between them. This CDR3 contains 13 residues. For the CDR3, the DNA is TGTGCCAGCAGCTTCTCCAAGAATCAGCCCCAGCATTTT. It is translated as CASSFSKNQPQHF.

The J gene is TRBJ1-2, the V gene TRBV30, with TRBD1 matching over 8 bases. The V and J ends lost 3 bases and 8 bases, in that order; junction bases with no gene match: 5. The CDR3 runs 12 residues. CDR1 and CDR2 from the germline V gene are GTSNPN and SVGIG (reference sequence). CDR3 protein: CAWRDRGGGYTF. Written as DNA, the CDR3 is TGTGCCTGGAGAGACAGGGGAGGAGGCTACACCTTC.

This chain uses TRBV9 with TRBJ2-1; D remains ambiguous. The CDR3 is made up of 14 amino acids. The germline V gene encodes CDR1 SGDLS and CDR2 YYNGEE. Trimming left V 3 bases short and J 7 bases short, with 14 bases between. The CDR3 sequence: CASSALFGNNEQFF. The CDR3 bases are TGTGCCAGCAGCGCCCTCTTTGGTAATAATGAGCAGTTCTTC.

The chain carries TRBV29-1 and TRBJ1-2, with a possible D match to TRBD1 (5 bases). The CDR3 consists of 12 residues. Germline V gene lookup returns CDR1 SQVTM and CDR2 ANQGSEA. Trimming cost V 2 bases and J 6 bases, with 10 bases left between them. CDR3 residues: CSVEITGHGYTF. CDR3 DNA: TGCAGCGTTGAAATCACAGGTCATGGCTACACCTTC. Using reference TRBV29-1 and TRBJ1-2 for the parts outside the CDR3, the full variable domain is SAVISQKPSRDICQRGTSLTIQCQVDSQVTMMFWYRQQPGQSLTLIATANQGSEATYESGFVIDKFPISRPNLTFSTLTVSNMSPEDSSIYLCSVEITGHGYTFGSGTRLTVV.

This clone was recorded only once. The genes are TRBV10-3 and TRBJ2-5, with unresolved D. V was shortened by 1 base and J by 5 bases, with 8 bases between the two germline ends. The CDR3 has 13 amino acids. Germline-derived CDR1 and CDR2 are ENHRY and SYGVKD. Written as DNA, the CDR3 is TGTGCCATCAGTGAGTGGGGTGCGGAGACCCAGTACTTC. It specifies CAISEWGAETQYF.

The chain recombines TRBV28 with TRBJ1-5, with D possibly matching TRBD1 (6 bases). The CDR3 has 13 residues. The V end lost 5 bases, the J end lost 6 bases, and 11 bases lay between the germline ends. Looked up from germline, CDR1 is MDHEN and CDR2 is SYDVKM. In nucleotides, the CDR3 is TGTGCCAGCAGTAGGGGGGTTACTCAGCCCCAGCATTTT. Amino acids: CASSRGVTQPQHF.

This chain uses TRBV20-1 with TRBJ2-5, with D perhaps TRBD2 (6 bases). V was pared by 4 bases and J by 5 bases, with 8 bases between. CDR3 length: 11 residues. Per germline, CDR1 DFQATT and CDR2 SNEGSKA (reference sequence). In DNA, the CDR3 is TGCAGTGCTACAGGGAGGGAGACCCAGTACTTC. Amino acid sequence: CSATGRETQYF.

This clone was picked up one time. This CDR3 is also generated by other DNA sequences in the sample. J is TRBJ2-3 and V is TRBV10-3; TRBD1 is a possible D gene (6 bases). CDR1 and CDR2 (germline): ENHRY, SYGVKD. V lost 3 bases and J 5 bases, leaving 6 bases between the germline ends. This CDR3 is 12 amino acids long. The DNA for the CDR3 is TGTGCCATCAGTGACAGGGGAGATACGCAGTATTTT. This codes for CAISDRGDTQYF.

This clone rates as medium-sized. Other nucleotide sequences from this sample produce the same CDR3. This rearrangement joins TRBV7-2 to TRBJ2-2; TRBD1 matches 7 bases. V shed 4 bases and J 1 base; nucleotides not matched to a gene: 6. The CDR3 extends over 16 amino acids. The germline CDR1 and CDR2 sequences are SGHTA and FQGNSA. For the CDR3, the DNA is TGTGCCAGCAGCTCGGGGACAGCCCTGAACACCGGGGAGCTGTTTTTT. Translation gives CASSSGTALNTGELFF.

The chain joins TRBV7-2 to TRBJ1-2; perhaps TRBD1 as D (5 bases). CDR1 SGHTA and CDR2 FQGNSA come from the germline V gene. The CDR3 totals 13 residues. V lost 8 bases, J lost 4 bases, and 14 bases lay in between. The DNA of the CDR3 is TGTGCCAGCCGGAGGCAGGGAGGCTATGGCTACACCTTC. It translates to CASRRQGGYGYTF.

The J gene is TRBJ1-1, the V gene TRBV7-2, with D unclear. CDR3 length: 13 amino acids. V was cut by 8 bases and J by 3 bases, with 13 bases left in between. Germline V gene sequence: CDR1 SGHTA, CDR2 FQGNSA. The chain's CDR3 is CASGVSPHTEAFF. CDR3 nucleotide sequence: TGTGCCAGCGGGGTCAGTCCTCACACTGAAGCTTTCTTT.

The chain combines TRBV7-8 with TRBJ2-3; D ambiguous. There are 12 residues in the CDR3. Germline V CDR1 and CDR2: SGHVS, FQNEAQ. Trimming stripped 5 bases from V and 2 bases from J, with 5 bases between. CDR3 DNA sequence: TGTGCCAGCAGCATATTCACAGATACGCAGTATTTT. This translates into CASSIFTDTQYF. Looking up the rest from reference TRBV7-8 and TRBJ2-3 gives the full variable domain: GAGVSQSPRYKVAKRGQDVALRCDPISGHVSLFWYQQALGQGPEFLTYFQNEAQLDKSGLPSDRFFAERPEGSVSTLKIQRTQQEDSAVYLCASSIFTDTQYFGPGTRLTVL.

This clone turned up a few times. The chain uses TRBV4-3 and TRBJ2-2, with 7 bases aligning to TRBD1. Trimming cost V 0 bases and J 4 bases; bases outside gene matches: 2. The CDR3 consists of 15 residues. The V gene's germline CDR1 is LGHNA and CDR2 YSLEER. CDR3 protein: CASSQEDRSTGELFF. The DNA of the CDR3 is TGCGCCAGCAGCCAAGAGGACAGGTCCACCGGGGAGCTGTTTTTT.